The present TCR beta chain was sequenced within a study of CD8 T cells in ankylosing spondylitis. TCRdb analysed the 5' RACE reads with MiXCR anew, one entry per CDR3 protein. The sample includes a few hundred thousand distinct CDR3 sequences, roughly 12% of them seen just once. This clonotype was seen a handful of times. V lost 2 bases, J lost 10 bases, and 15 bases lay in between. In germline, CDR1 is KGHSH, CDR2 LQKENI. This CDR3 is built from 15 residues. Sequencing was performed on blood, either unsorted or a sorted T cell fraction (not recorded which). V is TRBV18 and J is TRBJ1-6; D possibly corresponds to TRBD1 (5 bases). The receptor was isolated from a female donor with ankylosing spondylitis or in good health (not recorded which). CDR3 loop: CASSPFETRGSPLHF. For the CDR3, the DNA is TGTGCCAGCTCACCATTTGAGACGAGGGGATCACCCCTCCACTTT.